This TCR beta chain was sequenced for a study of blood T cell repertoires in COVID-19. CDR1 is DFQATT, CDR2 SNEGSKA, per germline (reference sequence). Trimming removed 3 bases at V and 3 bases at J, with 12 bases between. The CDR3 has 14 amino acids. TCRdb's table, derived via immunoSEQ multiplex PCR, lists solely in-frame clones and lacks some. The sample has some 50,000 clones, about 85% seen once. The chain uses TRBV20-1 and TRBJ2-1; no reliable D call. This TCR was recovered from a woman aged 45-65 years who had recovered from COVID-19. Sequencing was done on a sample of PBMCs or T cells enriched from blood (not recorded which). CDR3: CSASAVAVYNEQFF. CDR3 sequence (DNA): TGCAGTGCTAGTGCGGTCGCGGTCTACAATGAGCAGTTCTTC.